This TCR beta chain came from a study of shared clonotypes between healthy human individuals. Study-wide findings and caveats: Clonotypes that were shared across a handful of donors made up about 4.5% of naive CD4 clonotypes.

Only Caucasian adults living in Nashville, Tennessee served as donors. Germline V gene data show CDR1 as LNHDA and CDR2 as SQIVND (reference sequence). Counting both end residues, the CDR3 totals 15 amino acids. About this clone: The antigen is undetermined. Because the CDR3's place on the DNA is in doubt, the DNA is left out and the CDR3 is given as listed by TCRdb.

Here immunoSEQ multiplex PCR was the method, and the copy in TCRdb shows in-frame clones only, minus some. The sample yields more than 550,000 clones, about nine tenths seen once. The TCR originated in a man between 18 and 29 years old in good health. Some clones in this sample may be carry-over from other donors' samples. Material for sequencing was memory CD8+ T cells from PBMCs. Subset indicated: CD45RO+ cells pooled with CCR7-negative TemRA cells. The chain has TRBV19 and TRBJ1-5. CDR3 protein: CASSIGRLAISPSIF.